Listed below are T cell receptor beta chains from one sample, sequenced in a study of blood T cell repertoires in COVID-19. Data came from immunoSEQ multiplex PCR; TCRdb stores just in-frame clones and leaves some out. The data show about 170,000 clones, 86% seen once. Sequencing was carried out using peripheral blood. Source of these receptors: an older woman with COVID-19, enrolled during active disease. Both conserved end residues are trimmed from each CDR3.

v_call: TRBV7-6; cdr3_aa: ASSLDSQGANTGELF
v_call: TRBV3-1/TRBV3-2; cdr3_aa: ASSQEGGTGDYEQY
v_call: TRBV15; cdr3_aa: ATSRADREAYEQY
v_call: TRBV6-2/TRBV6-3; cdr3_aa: ASSSHRGENYGYT
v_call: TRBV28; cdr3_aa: ASSSPGLSYEQY
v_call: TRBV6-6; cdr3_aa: ASRAGRNEQY
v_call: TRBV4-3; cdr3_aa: ASSQDVAGENTGELF
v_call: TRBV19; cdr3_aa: ASSNRASGRATNNEQF
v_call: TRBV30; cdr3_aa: AWSVRRGPVNTEAF
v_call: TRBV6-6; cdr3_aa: ASSYRGLAGYEQY
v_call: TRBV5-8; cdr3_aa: ASRGTETRFNQPQH
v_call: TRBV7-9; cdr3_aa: ASSLRPTSGSETQY
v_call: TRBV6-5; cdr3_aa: ASSYRGRRGNEQF
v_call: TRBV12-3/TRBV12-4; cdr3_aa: ASTFSQRSGYT
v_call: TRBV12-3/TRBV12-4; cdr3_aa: ASSQGAPGEQY
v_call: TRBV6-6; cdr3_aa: ASSYPAEAF
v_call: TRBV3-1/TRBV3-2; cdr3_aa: ASSHGRSNQPQH
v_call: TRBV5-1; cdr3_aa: ASTRTGAGDTQY
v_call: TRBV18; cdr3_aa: ASSPGTGALNTEAF
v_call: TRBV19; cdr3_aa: ASSLGLADHNEQF
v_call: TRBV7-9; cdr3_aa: ASSGRDSYEQY
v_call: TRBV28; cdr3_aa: ASTPAGASYNEQF
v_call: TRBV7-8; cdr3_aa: ASSQGTSGRTGELF
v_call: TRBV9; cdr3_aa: ASSVGSLGEKLF
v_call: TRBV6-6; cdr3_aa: ASRPPTGGSYGYT
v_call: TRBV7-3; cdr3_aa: ASSLTANTEAF
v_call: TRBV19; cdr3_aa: ASSIGLGDYEQY
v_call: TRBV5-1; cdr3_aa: ASSLWTGEEKLF
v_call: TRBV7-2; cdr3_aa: ASSLDRGKNIQY
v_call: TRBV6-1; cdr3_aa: ASSEKGSAYNEQF
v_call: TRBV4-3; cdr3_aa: ASSQDATSLGNTEAF
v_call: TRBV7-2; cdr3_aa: ASSVGAWTGVNIQY
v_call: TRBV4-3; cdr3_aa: ASSQEPGANYGYT
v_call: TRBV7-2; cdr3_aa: ASSPRQGGNSPLH
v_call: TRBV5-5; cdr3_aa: ASSLERGRTDTQY
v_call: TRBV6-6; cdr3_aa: ASIRAGGTDTQY
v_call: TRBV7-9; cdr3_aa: ASSPQGTGELF
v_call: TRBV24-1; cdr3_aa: ATGGRGTDTQY
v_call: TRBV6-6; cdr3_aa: ASSYSRDRLSYGYT
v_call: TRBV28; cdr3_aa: ASTLGTASSYEQY
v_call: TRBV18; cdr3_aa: ASSPMGLRGNSPLH
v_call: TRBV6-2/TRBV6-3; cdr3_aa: ASSRLGPEQF
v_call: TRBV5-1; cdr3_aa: ASSPMSGGRNNEQF
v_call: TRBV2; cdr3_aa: ASKGQTGQPQH
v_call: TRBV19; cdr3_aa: ASSILPGAGNQPQH
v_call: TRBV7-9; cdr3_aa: ASTLQGANTEAF
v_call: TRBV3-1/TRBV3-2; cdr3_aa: ASSQLGGAVNTEAF
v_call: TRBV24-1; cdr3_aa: ATSGVQGLYNEQF
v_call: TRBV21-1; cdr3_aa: ASSLRGYGTRSYEQY
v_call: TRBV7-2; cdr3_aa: ASSLRDSSNSGNTIY
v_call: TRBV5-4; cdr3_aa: ASSLTGGLPYEQY
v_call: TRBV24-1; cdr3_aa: ATSENPVTDTQY
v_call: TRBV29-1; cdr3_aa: SAKGQGNTEAF
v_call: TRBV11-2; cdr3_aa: ASSWDDRDRDIQY
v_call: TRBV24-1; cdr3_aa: ATSDSLRQGVSYEQY